What follows are 13 T cell receptor beta chains derived from one specimen sequenced in a study of Ad26.COV2.S vaccination and SARS-CoV-2 variants. Sequencing used immunoSEQ multiplex PCR; TCRdb keeps in-frame clones, though not all of them. Of about 440,000 clones in the sample, 90% were seen once. The treatment: 19 received Ad26.COV2.S at low or high dose, single or two shots; 5 received placebo; per-sample allocation not given. Vaccine and placebo recipients were sampled on day 63 after the first injection. Here the sequenced sample was peripheral blood, taken in a trial of Ad26.COV2.S vaccine versus placebo. All receptors derive from a person aged 18-65 years who received the Ad26.COV2.S COVID-19 vaccine or a placebo.

This rearrangement joins TRBV6-2 or TRBV6-3 to TRBJ2-3; TRBD1 matches 10 bases. Germline V gene sequence: CDR1 MNHEY, CDR2 SVGEGT. The V and J ends lost 6 bases and 2 bases, in that order; junction bases with no gene match: 14. The CDR3 is 18 residues long. CDR3 sequence: CASSKALDRGELTDTQYF. CDR3 nucleotide sequence: TGTGCCAGCAGCAAGGCCCTGGACAGGGGGGAACTCACAGATACGCAGTATTTT.

The chain couples TRBV23-1 to TRBJ1-5; no clear D gene. TRBV23-1 qualifies as an ORF whose function is uncertain. The CDR3 has 13 residues. The V gene lost 5 bases and the J gene lost 7 bases, with 12 bases spanning the gap. The CDR3 here is CASSRLPQQPQHF. CDR3 DNA sequence: TGCGCCAGCAGTAGACTGCCGCAGCAGCCCCAGCATTTT.

The gene calls are TRBV5-6 and TRBJ2-7; 9 nucleotides align to TRBD1. The CDR3 is 18 residues long. The junction had 18 bases not matched to a gene; V was cut back by 4 bases and J by 4 bases. Germline lookup yields CDR1 SGHDT and CDR2 YYEEEE. CDR3 coding DNA: TGTGCCAGCAGCCTCGATCTGGGAGGCCGGGACAGGGAATACGAGCAGTACTTC. Protein product: CASSLDLGGRDREYEQYF.

This clone has just one count. J is TRBJ2-3 and V is TRBV13; D ambiguous. Germline assignment: CDR1 PRHDT and CDR2 FYEKMQ (reference sequence). Trimming removed 7 bases at V and 3 bases at J, with 11 bases between. The CDR3 is 13 residues long. The DNA for the CDR3 is TGTGCCAGCACCATTTCTGGAACAGATACGCAGTATTTT. Translating it yields CASTISGTDTQYF.

The chain combines TRBV7-3 with TRBJ2-1; tentative D call: TRBD1 (6 bases). This CDR3 comprises 16 residues. Germline values: CDR1 SGHTA, CDR2 FQGTGA. V was pared by 1 base and J by 8 bases, with 18 bases between. CDR3 region: CASSLIGGPGSYEQFF. For the CDR3, the DNA is TGTGCCAGCAGCTTAATAGGGGGACCGGGGAGCTATGAGCAGTTCTTC.

The chain carries TRBV7-2 and TRBJ2-7; no definite D call. The CDR3 consists of 15 residues. Germline V gene lookup returns CDR1 SGHTA and CDR2 FQGNSA. V lost 2 bases to trimming and J lost 2 bases, with 13 bases between them. The CDR3 protein is CASSLSVQFAYEQYF. In DNA form, the CDR3 reads TGTGCCAGCAGCTTATCGGTACAGTTCGCCTACGAGCAGTACTTC.

The chain has TRBV6-5 and TRBJ2-3, with no clear D. Trimming removed 7 bases from V and 6 bases from J, with 11 bases in between. The V gene's germline CDR1 is MNHEY and CDR2 SVGAGI. The length of the CDR3 is 12 residues. The CDR3 DNA reads TGTGCCAGCATAGTGTTTAGGGATACGCAGTATTTT. Protein sequence: CASIVFRDTQYF.

V is TRBV3-1 (or the pseudogene TRBV3-2) and J is TRBJ1-3, with D possibly matching TRBD1 (6 bases). CDR3 size: 16 residues. Per germline, CDR1 LGHDT and CDR2 YNNKEL (reference sequence). V shed 3 bases and J shed 0 bases, with 12 bases lying between them. CDR3: CASSHRTEVSGNTIYF. In DNA, the CDR3 is TGTGCCAGCAGCCATCGGACAGAGGTCTCTGGAAACACCATATATTTT.

This clone was seen just once. The chain couples TRBV30 to TRBJ1-4; 7 positions match TRBD1. Trimming cost V 0 bases and J 10 bases; bases outside gene matches: 14. In germline, CDR1 is GTSNPN, CDR2 SVGIG (reference sequence). CDR3 size: 16 residues. The CDR3 nucleotides are TGTGCCTGGAGTGTTAGGGTCGACAGGGTTCAAGGAAAACTGTTTTTT. This codes for CAWSVRVDRVQGKLFF.

The chain combines TRBV9 with TRBJ2-1; 12 bases are a match to TRBD2. Germline V gene sequence: CDR1 SGDLS, CDR2 YYNGEE. V was pared by 0 bases and J by 6 bases, with 7 bases of the junction left unmatched. The CDR3 contains 17 residues. The CDR3 DNA is TGTGCCAGCAGCGTAGGCACTAGCGGGAGGTGGGGCAATGAGCAGTTCTTC. Its translation is CASSVGTSGRWGNEQFF.

The V and J genes are TRBV9 and TRBJ2-5; D is possibly TRBD2 (6 bases). Germline V gene sequence: CDR1 SGDLS, CDR2 YYNGEE. V was pared by 3 bases and J by 3 bases, with 12 bases between. The CDR3 consists of 14 residues. This chain's CDR3 is CASSAHGGEETQYF. Here the CDR3 DNA reads TGTGCCAGCAGCGCCCACGGGGGAGAAGAGACCCAGTACTTC.

As for this clone: The sample has other DNA sequences that encode this CDR3 too. V and J are TRBV7-3 and TRBJ2-1, with 9 bases fitting TRBD2. The trim removed 3 bases at V and 4 bases at J, leaving 4 bases unmatched. CDR3 length: 15 amino acids. Germline values: CDR1 SGHTA, CDR2 FQGTGA. This chain's CDR3 is CASSFSGSSYNEQFF. DNA of the CDR3: TGTGCCAGCAGCTTTAGCGGGAGTTCGTACAATGAGCAGTTCTTC.

This chain connects TRBV18 to TRBJ1-4; weak D call: TRBD1 (5 bases). CDR3 size: 14 residues. V was cut by 5 bases and J by 4 bases, with 11 bases left in between. Germline assignment: CDR1 KGHSH and CDR2 LQKENI. CDR3 sequence reads: CASSDQGINEKLFF. The CDR3 DNA reads TGTGCCAGCTCAGATCAGGGAATTAATGAAAAACTGTTTTTT.